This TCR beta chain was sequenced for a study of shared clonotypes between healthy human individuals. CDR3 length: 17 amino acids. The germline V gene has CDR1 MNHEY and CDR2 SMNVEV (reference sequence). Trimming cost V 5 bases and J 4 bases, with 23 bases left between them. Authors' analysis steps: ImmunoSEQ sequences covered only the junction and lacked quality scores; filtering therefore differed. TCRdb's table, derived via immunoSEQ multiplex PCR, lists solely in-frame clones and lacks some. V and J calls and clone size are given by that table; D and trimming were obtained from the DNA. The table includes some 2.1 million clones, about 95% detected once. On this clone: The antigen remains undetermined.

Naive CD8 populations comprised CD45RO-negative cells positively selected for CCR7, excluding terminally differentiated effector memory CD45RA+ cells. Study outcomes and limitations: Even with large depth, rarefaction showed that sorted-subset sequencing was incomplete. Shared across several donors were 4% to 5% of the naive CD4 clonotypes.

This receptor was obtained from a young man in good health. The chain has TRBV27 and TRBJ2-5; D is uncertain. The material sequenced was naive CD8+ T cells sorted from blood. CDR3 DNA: TGTGCCAGCAGTCTGACCCCCGACGGATATAAGGGAGAGACCCAGTACTTC. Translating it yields CASSLTPDGYKGETQYF.